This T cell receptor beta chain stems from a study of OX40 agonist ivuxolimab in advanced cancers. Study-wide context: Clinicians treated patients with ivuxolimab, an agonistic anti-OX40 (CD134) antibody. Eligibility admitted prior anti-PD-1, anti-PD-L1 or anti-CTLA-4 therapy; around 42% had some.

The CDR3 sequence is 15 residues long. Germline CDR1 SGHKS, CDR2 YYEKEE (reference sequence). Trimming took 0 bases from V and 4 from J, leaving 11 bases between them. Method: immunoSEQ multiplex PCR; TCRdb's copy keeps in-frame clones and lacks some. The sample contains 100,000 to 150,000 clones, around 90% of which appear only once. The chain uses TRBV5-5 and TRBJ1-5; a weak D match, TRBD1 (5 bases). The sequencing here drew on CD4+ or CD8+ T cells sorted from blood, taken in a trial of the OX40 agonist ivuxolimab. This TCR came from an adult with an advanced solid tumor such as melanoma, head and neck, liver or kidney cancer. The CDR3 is CASSLDGTGNQPQHF. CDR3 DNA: TGTGCCAGCAGCTTGGACGGGACGGGGAATCAGCCCCAGCATTTT.